These 18 T cell receptor beta chains were sequenced from one sample in a study of beta chain features in type 1 diabetes. Expressed TCRB transcripts were sequenced, since all the RNA that had been isolated was reverse transcribed. Data came from immunoSEQ multiplex PCR; TCRdb stores just in-frame clones and leaves some out. The data hold 430,000 or so clones, with about an eighth observed a single time. Sequenced input: naive CD4+ T cells from blood. These TCRs come from a woman younger than 30 in good health.

With respect to this clone: The same CDR3 is also encoded by other DNA sequences in this sample. The chain's CDR3 is CASSLRLAGNNEQFF. The CDR3, as DNA: TGTGCCAGCAGCTTAAGACTAGCGGGTAACAATGAGCAGTTCTTC. This chain links TRBV7-3 with TRBJ2-1; 10 nucleotides line up with TRBD2. In germline, CDR1 is SGHTA, CDR2 FQGTGA. V was pared by 1 base and J by 5 bases, with 2 bases of the junction left unmatched. The CDR3 is 15 residues long.

This chain joins TRBV7-3 and TRBJ2-3, with 7 bases lining up with TRBD1. Germline-derived CDR1 and CDR2 are SGHTA and FQGTGA. Unmatched junction bases numbered 12, after V lost 1 base and J lost 5 bases. The length of the CDR3 is 17 residues. The CDR3: CASSLRVTGSRGDTQYF. In DNA form, the CDR3 reads TGTGCCAGCAGCTTAAGGGTGACAGGGAGTCGGGGAGATACGCAGTATTTT.

The chain employs TRBV23-1 and TRBJ2-1; TRBD1 might be the D (6 bases). TRBV23-1 is noted as an ORF with a role that remains uncertain. Trimming cost V 2 bases and J 2 bases, with 16 bases left between them. The CDR3 length is 17 residues. The chain's CDR3 is CASSQQGRRIPYNEQFF. CDR3 bases: TGCGCCAGCAGTCAACAGGGGCGCCGAATTCCCTACAATGAGCAGTTCTTC.

The rearrangement joins TRBV28 to TRBJ1-3; unclear D gene. V gave up 5 bases and J gave up 4 bases, with 9 bases separating them. Germline V gives CDR1 MDHEN, CDR2 SYDVKM. CDR3 size: 13 residues. This CDR3 is CASSGPPGNTIYF. The CDR3 region has the DNA TGTGCCAGCAGTGGACCCCCCGGAAACACCATATATTTT.

This clone has more than one count but fewer than ten. The V and J genes are TRBV7-6 and TRBJ2-1, with TRBD1 as a possible D gene (6 bases). V lost 6 bases, J lost 3 bases, and 15 bases lay in between. CDR3 length: 15 amino acids. Per the germline V gene, CDR1 is SGHVS and CDR2 is FNYEAQ. Written as DNA, the CDR3 is TGTGCCAGCAGTATCACAGGGTCGGGCTACAATGAGCAGTTCTTC. Protein product: CASSITGSGYNEQFF.

This clone was found a few times. The V gene is TRBV29-1, the J gene TRBJ1-1; 7 nucleotides line up with TRBD1. Trimming took 7 bases from V and 5 from J; bases not matched to a gene: 10. This CDR3 comprises 13 residues. CDR1 and CDR2 from the germline V gene are SQVTM and ANQGSEA. This CDR3 is CSGQGGSGTEAFF. In DNA, the CDR3 is TGCAGCGGCCAAGGGGGCTCGGGGACTGAAGCTTTCTTT. The whole variable domain, filled in from reference TRBV29-1 and TRBJ1-1, reads SAVISQKPSRDICQRGTSLTIQCQVDSQVTMMFWYRQQPGQSLTLIATANQGSEATYESGFVIDKFPISRPNLTFSTLTVSNMSPEDSSIYLCSGQGGSGTEAFFGQGTRLTVV.

This clone was seen more than once but under ten times. The rearrangement uses TRBV9 and TRBJ1-2; perhaps TRBD1 as D (5 bases). The CDR3 sequence is 16 residues long. Looked up from germline, CDR1 is SGDLS and CDR2 is YYNGEE. With 0 bases removed from V and 6 bases from J, the gap between germline ends came to 18 bases. The CDR3 DNA sequence: TGTGCCAGCAGCGTAGGAGACCTGAGGGGCCGAAATGGCTACACCTTC. It yields the protein CASSVGDLRGRNGYTF.

In its sample, this clone was seen a few times. Here the CDR3 reads CASGLGGTGNEKLFF. CDR3 nucleotide sequence: TGTGCTAGTGGTTTGGGAGGGACAGGGAATGAAAAACTGTTTTTT. V usage is TRBV12-5 and J usage is TRBJ1-4; 9 bases line up with TRBD1. Germline V lookup: CDR1 LGHNT, CDR2 FRNRAP. The CDR3 runs to 15 residues. V trimming: 1 base; J trimming: 5 bases; junction bases outside the gene matches: 2.

This clone was observed a handful of times. The chain joins TRBV6-5 to TRBJ2-1, with D tentatively TRBD1 (6 bases). There are 14 residues in the CDR3. Trimming removed 5 bases at V and 6 bases at J, with 14 bases between. CDR1 is MNHEY and CDR2 is SVGAGI in the germline V gene. The CDR3 protein is CASSGSDSRNEQFF. The DNA for the CDR3 is TGTGCCAGCAGTGGCTCGGACAGCCGCAATGAGCAGTTCTTC.

The chain is built from TRBV23-1 and TRBJ2-7, with D perhaps matching TRBD2 (6 bases). TRBV23-1 is designated an ORF whose function remains uncertain. The V gene lost 3 bases and the J gene lost 4 bases, with 16 bases spanning the gap. The CDR3 runs to 15 residues. The DNA of the CDR3 is TGCGCCAGCAGTCAGACTTCTCAGGGAGGTTACGAGCAGTACGTC. Translated, it gives CASSQTSQGGYEQYV.

The J gene is TRBJ2-3, the V gene TRBV7-3, with D perhaps matching TRBD2 (6 bases). The CDR3 loop spans 15 amino acids. Looked up from germline, CDR1 is SGHTA and CDR2 is FQGTGA. Trimming cost V 5 bases and J 1 base, with 13 bases left between them. The CDR3 here is CASSPTGDRTDTQYF. The CDR3 coding sequence is TGTGCCAGCAGCCCCACGGGGGACCGCACAGATACGCAGTATTTT. The full variable domain, with the rest looked up from reference TRBV7-3 and TRBJ2-3, is GAGVSQTPSNKVTEKGKYVELRCDPISGHTALYWYRQSLGQGPEFLIYFQGTGAADDSGLPNDRFFAVRPEGSVSTLKIQRTERGDSAVYLCASSPTGDRTDTQYFGPGTRLTVL.

This chain links TRBV28 with TRBJ2-5, with unresolved D. The germline V and J ends were trimmed by 4 bases and 0 bases, with 12 bases remaining between them. Germline V gene sequence: CDR1 MDHEN, CDR2 SYDVKM. There are 15 residues in the CDR3. DNA of the CDR3: TGTGCCAGCAGTTCCCTGGACGCAGACCAAGAGACCCAGTACTTC. This translates into CASSSLDADQETQYF.

The table lists this clone with a few counts. Other DNA variants within this sample encode the same CDR3. The chain recombines TRBV5-1 with TRBJ2-6; D remains unclear. V gave up 2 bases and J gave up 4 bases, with 7 bases separating them. CDR1 SGHRS and CDR2 YFSETQ come from the germline V gene. The CDR3 runs 14 residues. In DNA, the CDR3 is TGCGCCAGCAGCTTAGGATCCGGGGCCAACGTCCTGACTTTC. It yields the protein CASSLGSGANVLTF.

V and J are TRBV28 and TRBJ1-5; D not resolved. CDR1 is MDHEN and CDR2 is SYDVKM in the germline V gene. This CDR3 is built from 15 residues. The V and J ends lost 4 bases and 2 bases respectively, with 12 bases between them. In nucleotides, the CDR3 is TGTGCCAGCAGTTACGGCCGTTCGGGCAATCAGCCCCAGCATTTT. This translates into CASSYGRSGNQPQHF.

This clone has more than one count but fewer than ten. The chain joins TRBV30 to TRBJ1-1; D perhaps matches TRBD1 (6 bases). The germline CDR1 and CDR2 sequences are GTSNPN and SVGIG (reference sequence). CDR3 size: 12 residues. Deletions cut 3 bases from V and 8 bases from J, with 13 bases between. The CDR3 region is CAWSRDIREAFF. As DNA, the CDR3 is TGTGCCTGGAGCCGGGACATCAGAGAAGCTTTCTTT.

In its sample, this clone was seen a few times. The rearrangement joins TRBV11-2 to TRBJ2-2, with 7 bases lining up with TRBD1. There are 15 residues in the CDR3. J was trimmed by 7 bases and V by 5 bases; bases with no gene match: 10. Germline V gene data show CDR1 as SGHAT and CDR2 as FQNNGV. CDR3: CASSPVQGSGGELFF. DNA of the CDR3: TGTGCCAGCAGCCCAGTACAGGGGTCGGGCGGGGAGCTGTTTTTT.

The V and J genes are TRBV13 and TRBJ2-3, with D perhaps given as TRBD1 or TRBD2 (5 bases each). This CDR3 spans 16 amino acids. The germline V and J ends were trimmed by 5 bases and 1 base, with 16 bases remaining between them. Germline loops: CDR1 PRHDT, CDR2 FYEKMQ (reference sequence). CDR3: CASSPRSRGGTDTQYF. The CDR3 nucleotides read TGTGCCAGCAGCCCCCGTAGTCGGGGCGGCACAGATACGCAGTATTTT. The full variable domain, with the rest looked up from reference TRBV13 and TRBJ2-3, is AAGVIQSPRHLIKEKRETATLKCYPIPRHDTVYWYQQGPGQDPQFLISFYEKMQSDKGSIPDRFSAQQFSDYHSELNMSSLELGDSALYFCASSPRSRGGTDTQYFGPGTRLTVL.

The V and J genes are TRBV10-3 and TRBJ2-1; TRBD1 matches 7 bases. V gave up 9 bases and J gave up 8 bases; unmatched junction bases: 13. The germline CDR1 and CDR2 sequences are ENHRY and SYGVKD. CDR3 length equals 14 residues. CDR3 sequence (DNA): TGTGCCATAACAGTCCAGGGGGAAAGCGATGAGCAGTTCTTC. Its translation: CAITVQGESDEQFF.